Listed below are T cell receptor beta chains from one sample, sequenced in a study of blood T cell repertoires in COVID-19. Generated by immunoSEQ multiplex PCR, the TCRdb table keeps only in-frame clones and is missing some. The table has about 63,000 clones, roughly 76% seen once. Sequenced material: peripheral blood. The receptors shown here come from a woman older than 75 with acute or convalescent COVID-19. The conserved cysteine and the conserved F or W are not part of the CDR3 here.

TRBJ2-1 TRBV7-2 ASSPDRGLYNEQF
TRBJ2-6 TRBV7-2 ASSLSTSSGANVLT
TRBJ1-2 TRBV2 ASQAGITYGYT
TRBJ2-2 TRBV6-2/TRBV6-3 ASSGALSGRGTGELF
TRBJ2-7 TRBV6-6 ASSYSGGSESYEQY
TRBJ1-1 TRBV25-1 ASSGYRGGNTEAF
TRBJ2-1 TRBV3-1/TRBV3-2 ASSQKTSSYNEQF
TRBJ1-2 TRBV28 ASEGQSYGYT
TRBJ2-3 TRBV15 ATSRAGQVYPGDTQY
TRBJ1-1 TRBV19 ASNYGPAGGNTEAF
TRBJ2-7 TRBV27 ASKEGVAGGFEQY
TRBJ1-4 TRBV27 ASSKQDARELF
TRBJ2-5 TRBV7-9 ASNSGGARSQPETQY
TRBJ2-1 TRBV18 ASSGATSYNEQF
TRBJ1-2 TRBV27 ASSLIQGENGYT
TRBJ2-1 TRBV7-2 ASSLTGHSGSNEQF
TRBJ2-2 TRBV7-3 ASTRAGVPGELF
TRBJ1-1 TRBV28 ASSLLTGRSTEAF
TRBJ1-1 TRBV7-9 ASSLGSGRYTEAF
TRBJ2-2 TRBV11-2 ASSLGPGGTTGELF
TRBJ2-3 TRBV27 ASRPSAGTDTQY
TRBJ2-7 TRBV12-3/TRBV12-4 ASSRQQGYEQY
TRBJ2-1 TRBV11-3 ASSLARDNEQF
TRBJ2-5 TRBV4-2 ASSQERGLQETQY
TRBJ1-2 TRBV4-1 ASSRGQRYGYT
TRBJ2-3 TRBV4-1 ASSQPTLTRAGAGRTDTQY
TRBJ1-6 TRBV7-8 ASSWDRNNSPLH
TRBJ1-1 TRBV5-1 ASSRSATGGVNTEAF
TRBJ1-6 TRBV30 AWSVADNSPLH
TRBJ2-5 TRBV12-5 ASSLGGSGETQY
TRBJ1-1 TRBV25-1 ASTTGLNTEAF
TRBJ2-1 TRBV6-6 ASSSGTGKYNEQF
TRBJ1-4 TRBV2 ATSSAGQTNEKLF
TRBJ1-2 TRBV19 ASSVLGQETSNYGYT
TRBJ2-1 TRBV5-8 ASSFGTSGYNEQF
TRBJ2-7 TRBV27 ASSFRAPYEQY
TRBJ2-1 TRBV9 ASSVTSGSFDEQF
TRBJ2-2 TRBV28 ASSFSGGTNTGELF
TRBJ1-2 TRBV7-3 ASSPDRGSYYGYT
TRBJ2-7 TRBV9 ASSVENSPADEQY
TRBJ1-4 TRBV18 ASSPSAGNEKLF
TRBJ1-1 TRBV4-1 ASSQIQLTEAF
TRBJ1-4 TRBV6-5 ASSQDRGGEKLF
TRBJ2-1 TRBV28 AGGGLAYHNEQF
TRBJ2-7 TRBV11-3 ASSLGTYEQY
TRBJ1-5 TRBV27 ASSLSRGAGQPQH
TRBJ2-3 TRBV4-1 ASSSQGLRDTQY
TRBJ1-1 TRBV10-3 AISEGGSRGEAF
TRBJ2-5 TRBV20-1 SARSGKTQY
TRBJ2-7 TRBV5-1 ASSLATIHFSYEQY
TRBJ2-7 TRBV18 ASSLDRGKYEQY
TRBJ2-1 TRBV10-2 ASSVTSYNEQF
TRBJ2-1 TRBV7-2 ASSPLRSRVRPNEQF